The 16 T cell receptor beta chains given below trace back to one sample, sequenced in a study of siplizumab effects on memory and regulatory T cells. Clones were read by immunoSEQ multiplex PCR, and TCRdb kept only the in-frame ones, dropping some. Altogether about 64,000 clones are present, just over 95% being singletons, with the ten largest covering 0.095%. Sequenced: naive CD8+ T cells sorted from blood. These receptors all stem from a human donor in good health.

The gene calls are TRBV5-4 and TRBJ1-6, with D hard to call. There are 12 residues in the CDR3. CDR1 is SGHNT and CDR2 is YYREEE in the germline V gene (reference sequence). The V and J ends lost 4 bases and 11 bases respectively, with 10 bases between them. The CDR3 coding sequence is TGTGCCAGCAGCCTCCAGAACACACCCCTCCACTTT. Its protein is CASSLQNTPLHF.

This clone was picked up one time. V gene TRBV19 combines with J gene TRBJ2-7, with 8 bases lining up with TRBD2. The CDR3 loop spans 14 amino acids. The germline V gene encodes CDR1 LNHDA and CDR2 SQIVND (reference sequence). The trim removed 7 bases at V and 3 bases at J, leaving 8 bases unmatched. The CDR3 is CASTTAGGSYEQYF. CDR3 nucleotides: TGTGCCAGTACCACGGCGGGGGGAAGCTACGAGCAGTACTTC.

This chain uses TRBV5-1 with TRBJ2-7, with TRBD1 matching 7 bases. The CDR3 is made up of 15 amino acids. Germline V gene lookup returns CDR1 SGHRS and CDR2 YFSETQ. V gave up 5 bases and J gave up 3 bases; unmatched junction bases: 11. The CDR3 loop is CASSPTGTDFYEQYF. DNA for the CDR3: TGCGCCAGCAGTCCCACCGGGACAGACTTCTACGAGCAGTACTTC.

The gene calls are TRBV7-3 and TRBJ2-5, with TRBD2 matching over 7 bases. CDR1 SGHTA and CDR2 FQGTGA come from the germline V gene. Losses at the gene ends were 5 bases for V and 1 base for J; bases not matched to a gene: 4. The CDR3 is 14 residues long. As DNA, the CDR3 is TGTGCCAGCAGCGATTCGGGGGGCCAAGAGACCCAGTACTTC. Its translation: CASSDSGGQETQYF.

Remarks on this clone: Sequence at one end of the junction differs from germline and may be a read error. CDR3 in amino acids: CAGSFGLDPGFYNEQFF. CDR3 nucleotide sequence: TGTGCCGGCAGCTTTGGCCTGGACCCTGGCTTCTACAATGAGCAGTTCTTC. The V and J genes are TRBV5-6 and TRBJ2-1; D is uncertain. The CDR3 totals 17 residues. CDR1 is SGHDT and CDR2 is YYEEEE in the germline V gene.

The rearrangement uses TRBV19 and TRBJ1-1; a possible D gene is TRBD1 (5 bases). Between the trimmed V and J ends, which lost 7 bases and 2 bases, there was a span of 11 bases. Germline CDR1 LNHDA, CDR2 SQIVND (reference sequence). This CDR3 region has 13 residues. The CDR3, as DNA: TGTGCCAGTAACCCCGGGGGTAACACTGAAGCTTTCTTT. Encoded protein: CASNPGGNTEAFF.

The chain links TRBV11-2 to TRBJ2-2; D gene ambiguous. This CDR3 region has 17 residues. V shed 0 bases and J shed 3 bases, with 14 bases lying between them. Germline CDR1 reads SGHAT; CDR2 reads FQNNGV. The CDR3 loop reads CASSLDYEVFDTGELFF. CDR3 in DNA: TGTGCCAGCAGCTTAGATTATGAGGTTTTTGACACCGGGGAGCTGTTTTTT.

The chain has TRBV27 and TRBJ1-2; D ambiguous. The CDR3 contains 14 residues. In germline, CDR1 is MNHEY, CDR2 SMNVEV (reference sequence). V gave up 6 bases and J gave up 2 bases, with 13 bases separating them. CDR3 amino acids: CASSPPEGNYGYTF. The CDR3 DNA reads TGTGCCAGCAGCCCCCCCGAGGGCAACTATGGCTACACCTTC.

The genes are TRBV11-2 and TRBJ1-1, with 10 nucleotides matching TRBD1. The CDR3 consists of 16 residues. The germline V gene has CDR1 SGHAT and CDR2 FQNNGV. With 3 bases clipped from V and 4 bases from J, the junction kept 8 bases outside the gene matches. Here the CDR3 reads CASSLRDRGFGTEAFF. CDR3 coding DNA: TGTGCCAGCAGCTTGCGGGACAGGGGCTTCGGCACTGAAGCTTTCTTT.

V and J are TRBV6-1 and TRBJ2-3, with no clear D. Germline V gives CDR1 MNHNS, CDR2 SASEGT. The V end was cut by 1 base, the J end by 5 bases, with 13 bases between. The CDR3 length is 15 residues. The CDR3, as DNA: TGTGCCAGCAGTGAAGGAATCTTCCCGCGAGATACGCAGTATTTT. It encodes CASSEGIFPRDTQYF.

The chain has TRBV6-5 and TRBJ2-7, with TRBD2 as a possible D gene (6 bases). From germline, CDR1 is MNHEY and CDR2 SVGAGI. The CDR3 contains 13 residues. The germline V and J ends were trimmed by 5 bases and 2 bases, with 10 bases remaining between them. CDR3 DNA sequence: TGTGCCAGCAGTCGCGGGACCCCCTACGAGCAGTACTTC. Protein sequence: CASSRGTPYEQYF.

This clone was seen more than once but under ten times. This rearrangement joins TRBV7-3 to TRBJ1-2; 8 bases map to TRBD1. J lost 3 bases, V lost 1 base, and 13 bases had no gene match. The CDR3 loop spans 18 amino acids. Germline CDR1 and CDR2: SGHTA and FQGTGA. The CDR3 sequence is CASSLNGGQVEGYYGYTF. CDR3 DNA: TGTGCCAGCAGCTTAAATGGGGGACAGGTCGAGGGCTACTATGGCTACACCTTC.

The chain has TRBV11-2 and TRBJ2-5; D might be TRBD2 (6 bases). V was cut by 1 base and J by 5 bases, with 11 bases left in between. CDR3 size: 14 residues. CDR1 is SGHAT and CDR2 is FQNNGV in the germline V gene. This chain's CDR3 is CASSLALAEETQYF. In DNA form, the CDR3 reads TGTGCCAGCAGCTTAGCCTTAGCGGAGGAGACCCAGTACTTC.

This clone appeared once. The chain combines TRBV7-9 with TRBJ2-7; a possible D gene is TRBD1 (5 bases). The CDR3 runs to 15 residues. V lost 5 bases and J lost 2, with 16 bases in between. The germline V gene encodes CDR1 SEHNR and CDR2 FQNEAQ (reference sequence). The CDR3 DNA sequence: TGTGCCAGCAGCGATCAGGGATCCCTAGCCTACGAGCAGTACTTC. Translated, it gives CASSDQGSLAYEQYF.

The chain couples TRBV30 to TRBJ2-1; tentative D call: TRBD2 (6 bases). Germline V lookup: CDR1 GTSNPN, CDR2 SVGIG (reference sequence). This CDR3 has 16 residues. V lost 5 bases and J 7 bases, leaving 24 bases between the germline ends. CDR3 coding DNA: TGTGCCTGGGGTCCCGGGGCGAGCGGGCCTTGGAATGAGCAGTTCTTC. This sequence encodes CAWGPGASGPWNEQFF.

The chain joins TRBV5-6 to TRBJ2-3, with D maybe TRBD1 (6 bases). Trimming took off 6 bases at V and 5 bases at J, with 10 bases between the two ends. The V gene's germline CDR1 is SGHDT and CDR2 YYEEEE. This CDR3 contains 12 residues. Here the CDR3 DNA reads TGTGCCAGCACCGAAGGGGGAGATACGCAGTATTTT. Its protein product is CASTEGGDTQYF.